The present T cell receptor beta chain was sequenced within a study of blood T cell repertoires in COVID-19. Study at large: T cells, B-cell-depleted T cells, or PBMCs supplied cDNA or gDNA.

The Seattle site enrolled patients during active infection and followed them longitudinally. V gave up 5 bases and J gave up 0 bases; unmatched junction bases: 6. The CDR3 is 16 residues long. Germline V gene sequence: CDR1 LNHDA, CDR2 SQIVND (reference sequence). Methods used by the authors: Estimation of nucleated cell counts was performed using reference gene primer amplification. This table comes from immunoSEQ multiplex PCR, and its TCRdb copy is limited to in-frame clones, with some not included. The V and J calls and clone size were taken over from that table, and D and trimming were inferred from the DNA. The sample yields roughly 160,000 clones, 87% seen once.

This rearrangement joins TRBV19 to TRBJ1-4; 7 bases align to TRBD1. The specimen sequenced was peripheral blood. The sequence was collected from a woman in her 70s with COVID-19, enrolled during active disease. CDR3 loop: CASSGWDRPTNEKLFF. Written as DNA, the CDR3 is TGTGCCAGTAGTGGGTGGGACAGACCAACTAATGAAAAACTGTTTTTT.